One sample yielded the 11 T cell receptor beta chains listed below, sequenced in a study of neoadjuvant anti-PD-1 for oral cavity cancer. Measured with immunoSEQ multiplex PCR; TCRdb has only the in-frame clones, and not every one. The data show about 42,000 clones, roughly 77% seen once. Time point reported: after neoadjuvant nivolumab, at surgical resection. This specimen consisted of PBMCs, obtained after nivolumab (anti-PD-1) treatment. All receptors come from a person aged 40 to 85 with oral cavity squamous cell carcinoma.

This clone was seen a few times. This chain links TRBV14 with TRBJ1-2; D ambiguous. The germline V and J ends were trimmed by 11 bases and 4 bases, with 14 bases remaining between them. Germline CDR1 reads SGHDN; CDR2 reads FVKESK. The CDR3 has 12 residues. CDR3 sequence reads: CAYGSLAYGYTF. CDR3 bases: TGTGCCTACGGCAGCCTGGCCTATGGCTACACCTTC.

The chain links TRBV9 to TRBJ2-1, with TRBD2 matching over 9 bases. This CDR3 contains 15 residues. The J segment lost 4 bases and the V segment lost 1 base, leaving 3 bases of the junction unmatched. Germline V gives CDR1 SGDLS, CDR2 YYNGEE. CDR3 sequence (DNA): TGTGCCAGCAGCGTATTAGCGGGAGTTTACAATGAGCAGTTCTTC. Translating it yields CASSVLAGVYNEQFF.

The genes are TRBV7-6 and TRBJ2-2; 12 nucleotides align to TRBD1. CDR3 length: 15 residues. CDR1 SGHVS and CDR2 FNYEAQ come from the germline V gene. V shed 4 bases and J 7 bases; nucleotides not matched to a gene: 4. CDR3 nucleotides: TGTGCCAGCAGCTGGGGACAGGGGGCGAACGGGGAGCTGTTTTTT. Amino acid sequence: CASSWGQGANGELFF.

The rearrangement links TRBV7-2 to TRBJ2-4, with 10 nucleotides matching TRBD2. Germline CDR1 reads SGHTA; CDR2 reads FQGNSA. The CDR3 sequence is 15 residues long. V trimming: 4 bases; J trimming: 9 bases; junction bases outside the gene matches: 9. The CDR3 region has the DNA TGTGCCAGCAGCTCTAGCGGGGGCGTGCATGGCATTCAGTACTTC. Its protein product is CASSSSGGVHGIQYF.

Only one count was recorded for this clone. The gene calls are TRBV6-5 and TRBJ2-2; D not resolved. The CDR3 loop spans 14 amino acids. V was pared by 5 bases and J by 4 bases, with 11 bases between. Germline V gene lookup returns CDR1 MNHEY and CDR2 SVGAGI. This CDR3 is CASSISSITGELFF. The CDR3 DNA follows: TGTGCCAGCAGTATATCGTCTATCACCGGGGAGCTGTTTTTT.

The chain employs TRBV30 and TRBJ2-1; D might be TRBD2 (6 bases). The germline V gene encodes CDR1 GTSNPN and CDR2 SVGIG (reference sequence). This CDR3 has 12 residues. Trimming shortened V by 0 bases and J by 9 bases, and 9 bases separated the two germline ends. DNA of the CDR3: TGTGCCTGGAGTGTACTGGAGGGTGAGCAGTTCTTC. Its protein product is CAWSVLEGEQFF.

The V call is TRBV7-2, the J call TRBJ2-3, with D perhaps assigned TRBD1 or TRBD2 (7 bases each). The CDR3 loop spans 15 amino acids. The V end lost 4 bases, the J end lost 1 base, and 12 bases lay between the germline ends. CDR1 and CDR2 from the germline V gene are SGHTA and FQGNSA. CDR3 coding DNA: TGTGCCAGCAGCTCCCAGGGGGGGCGCACAGATACGCAGTATTTT. It encodes CASSSQGGRTDTQYF.

This clone was counted only a few times. The V call is TRBV6-6, the J call TRBJ2-7, with D possibly being TRBD2 (6 bases). The CDR3 runs to 14 residues. CDR1 is MNHNY and CDR2 is SVGAGI in the germline V gene (reference sequence). Trimming cost V 7 bases and J 2 bases, with 15 bases left between them. The CDR3 here is CASTSGWEAYEQYF. The CDR3 DNA sequence: TGTGCCAGCACTTCCGGCTGGGAGGCCTACGAGCAGTACTTC.

This clone has a single count. This chain links TRBV28 with TRBJ2-7; the match to TRBD2 covers 7 bases. CDR3 length equals 15 residues. Germline loops: CDR1 MDHEN, CDR2 SYDVKM. With 5 bases clipped from V and 2 bases from J, the junction kept 9 bases outside the gene matches. CDR3 nucleotide sequence: TGTGCCAGCAGTACGGGAGGAGGTTGGGCCTACGAGCAGTACTTC. Encoded protein: CASSTGGGWAYEQYF.

This sequence joins TRBV14 and TRBJ2-2; no clear D gene. Trimming removed 0 bases at V and 1 base at J, with 3 bases between. CDR1 is SGHDN and CDR2 is FVKESK in the germline V gene. The CDR3 length is 14 residues. The CDR3 DNA follows: TGTGCCAGCAGCCAAGATTGGAACACCGGGGAGCTGTTTTTT. Translated: CASSQDWNTGELFF.

This sequence joins TRBV6-6 and TRBJ1-5, with D possibly TRBD1 on 6 matching bases. The CDR3 consists of 16 residues. CDR1 is MNHNY, CDR2 SVGAGI, per germline (reference sequence). The V end lost 3 bases, the J end lost 0 bases, and 12 bases lay between the germline ends. This CDR3 is CASSYFYRDSNQPQHF. CDR3 nucleotide sequence: TGTGCCAGCAGTTATTTCTACAGGGATAGCAATCAGCCCCAGCATTTT.